Sequencing of this T cell receptor beta chain was carried out in a study of T cells after posttransplantation cyclophosphamide. Study results and limitations: Blood and skin or GI T cell repertoires showed limited TRB overlap. TRB clonality was highly associated with recipient CMV seropositivity and reactivation.

Sequenced by immunoSEQ multiplex PCR; TCRdb stores in-frame clones only, minus some. The sample lists about 22,000 clones, 73% seen once, with around 0.7% in the top ten. The V gene lost 1 base and the J gene lost 8 bases, with 12 bases spanning the gap. From germline, CDR1 is SGHRS and CDR2 YFSETQ. CDR3 length equals 14 residues. By share, this clone ranks as medium-sized. The antigen is not known. The receptor was derived from a woman in her fifties or sixties in good health, CMV-negative, and a related stem cell transplant donor. The chain joins TRBV5-1 to TRBJ1-4; D not certain. Sequencing was carried out using memory CD4+ T cells sorted from PBMCs. This chain's CDR3 is CASSLSGVGEKLFF. In DNA form, the CDR3 reads TGCGCCAGCAGCTTGTCCGGGGTCGGGGAAAAACTGTTTTTT.